What follows is one T cell receptor beta chain and its context. Its matching antigen is unknown. Germline-derived CDR1 and CDR2 are SNHLY and FYNNEI. V was trimmed by 6 bases and J by 5 bases, leaving 13 bases between them. The CDR3 loop spans 13 amino acids. The data belong to a study of T cell responses to AZD1222 COVID-19 vaccine. Study-level points and caveats: The donors showed a predominance of white British ancestry and of females, with possible underestimation of clonal diversity. With dominance at 160-218 and 743-854, vaccine-associated CD4 TCRs spanned spike. Seropositive status at baseline applied to only five to seven AZD1222 recipients. Two AZD1222 doses significantly raised spike-specific TCR breadth and depth over controls.

Here immunoSEQ multiplex PCR was the method, and the copy in TCRdb shows in-frame clones only, minus some. The repertoire holds around 130,000 clones, about 89% seen once, with 5.4% in the top ten. Sequenced here: peripheral blood, sampled on day 0 of AZD1222 vaccination. The receptor was isolated from an adult in good health. This chain links TRBV2 with TRBJ2-5, with D tentatively TRBD1 or TRBD2 (5 bases each). Written as DNA, the CDR3 is TGTGCCAGCAGGTTAAGGGGAGCGGAGACCCAGTACTTC. Translating it yields CASRLRGAETQYF.